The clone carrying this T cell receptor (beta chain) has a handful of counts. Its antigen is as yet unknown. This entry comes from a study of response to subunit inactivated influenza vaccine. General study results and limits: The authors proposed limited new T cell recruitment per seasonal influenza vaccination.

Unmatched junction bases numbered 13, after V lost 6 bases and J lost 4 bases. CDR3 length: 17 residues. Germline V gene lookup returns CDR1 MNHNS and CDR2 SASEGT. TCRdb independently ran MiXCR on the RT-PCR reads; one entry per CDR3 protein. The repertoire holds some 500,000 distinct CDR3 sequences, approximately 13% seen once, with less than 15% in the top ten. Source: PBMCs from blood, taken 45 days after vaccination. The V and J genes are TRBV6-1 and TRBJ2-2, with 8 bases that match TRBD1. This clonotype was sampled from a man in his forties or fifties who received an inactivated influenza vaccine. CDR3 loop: CASRRTGRLSGTGELFF. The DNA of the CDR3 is TGTGCCAGCAGAAGGACAGGGCGGCTTTCGGGCACCGGGGAGCTGTTTTTT.